This is a list of T cell receptor beta chains from one sample in a study of regulatory T cells in long-lasting Graves disease. Via MiXCR, TCRdb re-called the multiplex PCR reads, giving one row per CDR3 protein. This table has around 240,000 distinct CDR3 sequences, around 18% appearing once. This sample also appeared in a second study, on T cells in Graves' hyperthyroidism and ophthalmopathy.

The sequencing used peripheral blood mononuclear cells (PBMCs), collected at new diagnosis, from a patient treated with antithyroid drugs. These receptors all stem from a woman aged 25 to 39 with Graves disease. Both conserved end residues are part of each CDR3. D genes are given only for firm matches. The listing skips clone size in some rows; elsewhere it reads once, few, many or a size class.

TRBV27	-	many	TRBJ2-2	CASAPQGSGSGELFF	TGTGCCAGCGCTCCGCAGGGCTCTGGATCCGGGGAGCTGTTTTTT
TRBV18	TRBD2	many	TRBJ2-7	CASSPPSAGTSYEQYF	TGTGCCAGCTCACCACCTTCAGCGGGGACCTCCTACGAGCAGTACTTC
TRBV29-1	-	many	TRBJ1-2	CSVASRLGSGYGYTF	TGCAGCGTTGCTAGCAGGTTGGGGTCTGGCTATGGCTACACCTTC
TRBV3-1	-	-	TRBJ1-6	CASSQGRGLDSPLHF	TGTGCCAGCAGCCAAGGCCGGGGACTCGATTCACCCCTCCACTTT
TRBV6-1	-	many	TRBJ1-1	CASRPATEAFF	TGTGCCAGCAGACCGGCTACTGAAGCTTTCTTT
TRBV20-1	-	many	TRBJ2-5	CSARSLGQSKETQYF	TGCAGTGCTAGAAGCCTTGGACAGAGTAAAGAGACCCAGTACTTC
TRBV19	-	-	TRBJ1-2	CASRGTEKPHYGYTF	TGTGCCAGTAGAGGGACGGAGAAACCCCACTATGGCTACACCTTC
TRBV7-2	TRBD1	few	TRBJ1-2	CASSSDRVPTGYTF	TGTGCCAGCAGCTCGGACAGGGTACCGACTGGCTACACCTTC
TRBV27	-	-	TRBJ2-2	CASAEAGGYTGELFF	TGTGCCAGCGCGGAGGCCGGGGGTTACACCGGGGAGCTGTTTTTT
TRBV19	-	few	TRBJ2-3	CASSGGTPSTDTQYF	TGTGCCAGTAGCGGAGGGACACCGAGCACAGATACGCAGTATTTT
TRBV11-2	-	many	TRBJ2-7	CASSLLSRSSYEQYF	TGTGCCAGCAGCTTATTATCTCGGAGCTCCTACGAGCAGTACTTC
TRBV20-1	TRBD2	many	TRBJ2-1	CSASKMAGGSDEQFF	TGCAGTGCTAGTAAGATGGCGGGGGGATCCGATGAGCAGTTCTTC
TRBV20-1	TRBD2	many	TRBJ2-1	CSARDPGGISGEQFF	TGCAGTGCTAGAGACCCGGGGGGGATTTCTGGTGAGCAGTTCTTC
TRBV6-9	-	-	TRBJ1-1	CASSYEQGLTEAFF	TGTGCCAGCAGTTACGAACAGGGACTCACTGAAGCTTTCTTT
TRBV12-3/TRBV12-4	TRBD1	many	TRBJ1-4	CASSREGQGAHNEKLFF	TGTGCCAGCAGTCGAGAGGGACAGGGGGCCCATAATGAAAAACTGTTTTTT
TRBV12-3/TRBV12-4	-	many	TRBJ2-5	CASSFGSGTQYF	TGTGCCAGCAGTTTCGGGTCAGGGACCCAGTACTTC
TRBV18	TRBD1	-	TRBJ1-5	CASSTGTGRQPQHF	TGTGCCAGCTCAACCGGGACAGGGCGTCAGCCCCAGCATTTT
TRBV19	-	many	TRBJ1-1	CASSMLNTEAFF	TGTGCCAGTAGTATGCTAAACACTGAAGCTTTCTTT
TRBV11-3	-	-	TRBJ1-1	CASSFRGGLDTEAFF	TGTGCCAGCAGCTTCCGGGGAGGGTTGGACACTGAAGCTTTCTTT
TRBV5-4	-	few	TRBJ2-1	CASSLTRDTGRNEQFF	TGTGCCAGCAGCTTGACCCGGGACACCGGGAGGAATGAGCAGTTCTTC
TRBV6-9	TRBD2	many	TRBJ2-1	CASSYREGDEQFF	TGTGCCAGCAGTTACCGGGAGGGGGATGAGCAGTTCTTC
TRBV7-8	TRBD1	many	TRBJ1-5	CASSSGQGSQPQHF	TGTGCCAGCAGCTCCGGACAGGGTAGCCAGCCCCAGCATTTT
TRBV29-1	-	-	TRBJ1-2	CSVGGGGLGNYGYTF	TGCAGCGTTGGGGGGGGTGGACTGGGTAACTATGGCTACACCTTC
TRBV10-2	-	few	TRBJ1-2	CARAGGYGYTF	TGCGCCAGGGCGGGCGGATATGGCTACACCTTC
TRBV6-1	TRBD1	many	TRBJ2-2	CASSETGERGAGELFF	TGTGCCAGCAGTGAAACAGGGGAAAGAGGAGCCGGGGAGCTGTTTTTT
TRBV29-1	-	-	TRBJ1-1	CSVLDRRGTEAFF	TGCAGCGTTTTAGACCGGCGGGGGACTGAAGCTTTCTTT
TRBV11-2	TRBD2	many	TRBJ2-3	CASNLAGALYGSQYF	TGTGCCAGCAACCTAGCGGGGGCACTCTATGGATCGCAGTATTTT
TRBV3-1	TRBD1	many	TRBJ1-1	CASSKPGQGAFEAFF	TGTGCCAGCAGCAAACCGGGACAGGGGGCTTTTGAAGCTTTCTTT
TRBV6-1	TRBD2	many	TRBJ2-1	CASRRRGGDDEQFF	TGTGCCAGCAGACGGCGGGGGGGGGACGATGAGCAGTTCTTC
TRBV12-3/TRBV12-4	TRBD1	many	TRBJ1-2	CASSRDSSNYGYTF	TGTGCCAGCAGTCGGGACAGCTCTAACTATGGCTACACCTTC
TRBV6-1	TRBD1	few	TRBJ1-2	CASSDRGGVYGYTF	TGTGCCAGCAGCGACAGGGGGGGTGTCTATGGCTACACCTTC
TRBV18	TRBD1	-	TRBJ2-1	CASSPKGASYNEQFF	TGTGCCAGCTCACCGAAGGGGGCTTCCTACAATGAGCAGTTCTTC
TRBV7-9	-	many	TRBJ2-7	CASSLVPSYEQYF	TGTGCCAGCAGCTTAGTTCCCAGCTACGAGCAGTACTTC